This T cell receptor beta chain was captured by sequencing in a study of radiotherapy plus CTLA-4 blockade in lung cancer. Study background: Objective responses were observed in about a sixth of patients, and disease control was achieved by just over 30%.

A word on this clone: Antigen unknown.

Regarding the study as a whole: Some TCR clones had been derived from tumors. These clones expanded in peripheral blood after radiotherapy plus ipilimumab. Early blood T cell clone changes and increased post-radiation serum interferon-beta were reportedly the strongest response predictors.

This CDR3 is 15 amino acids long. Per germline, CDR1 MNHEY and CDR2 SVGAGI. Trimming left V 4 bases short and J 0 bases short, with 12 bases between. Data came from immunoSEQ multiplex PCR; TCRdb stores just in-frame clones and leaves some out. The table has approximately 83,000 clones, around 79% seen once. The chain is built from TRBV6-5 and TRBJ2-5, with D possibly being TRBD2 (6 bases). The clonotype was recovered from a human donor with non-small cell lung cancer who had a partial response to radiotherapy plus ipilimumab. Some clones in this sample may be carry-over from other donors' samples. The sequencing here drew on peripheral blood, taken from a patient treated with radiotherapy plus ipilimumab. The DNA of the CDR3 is TGTGCCAGCAGTTCGGGACTCATGTACCAAGAGACCCAGTACTTC. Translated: CASSSGLMYQETQYF.